What follows are 32 T cell receptor beta chains derived from one specimen sequenced in a study of cytomegalovirus exposure and HLA in healthy donors. Data came from immunoSEQ multiplex PCR; TCRdb stores just in-frame clones and leaves some out. The table has tens of thousands of clones, around nine tenths seen once. The sequenced sample consisted of PBMCs. Receptors originate from a woman younger than 30 in good health and CMV-seropositive.

This clone was detected a few times. The chain has TRBV6-5 and TRBJ1-5; D perhaps matches TRBD1 (5 bases). The CDR3 loop spans 15 amino acids. The germline V gene has CDR1 MNHEY and CDR2 SVGAGI. V shed 0 bases and J shed 6 bases, with 12 bases lying between them. The CDR3 region has the DNA TGTGCCAGCAGTTACTCGGCGAGGGGAGGTCAGCCCCAGCATTTT. This encodes CASSYSARGGQPQHF.

The rearrangement joins TRBV11-2 to TRBJ1-6, with 8 positions matching TRBD1. The V gene's germline CDR1 is SGHAT and CDR2 FQNNGV. The CDR3 has 14 residues. J gave up 8 bases and V 2 bases, and 2 bases lay outside the gene matches. The CDR3 sequence is CASSLNRGDSPLHF. The CDR3 nucleotides are TGTGCCAGCAGCTTAAACAGGGGGGATTCACCCCTCCACTTT.

The gene calls are TRBV27 and TRBJ1-2; 10 bases agree with TRBD1. Trimming took 3 bases from V and 6 from J; bases not matched to a gene: 10. The CDR3 sequence is 16 residues long. CDR1 and CDR2 (germline): MNHEY, SMNVEV (reference sequence). The CDR3 protein is CASSFRWDRGTDGYTF. CDR3 DNA: TGTGCCAGCAGTTTTAGGTGGGACAGGGGTACGGATGGCTACACCTTC.

The gene calls are TRBV9 and TRBJ1-6, with TRBD1 identical over 7 bases. Trimming took 3 bases from V and 5 from J; bases not matched to a gene: 2. The CDR3 runs to 14 residues. Germline V gene sequence: CDR1 SGDLS, CDR2 YYNGEE. This CDR3 reads CASSAGQNNSPLHF. CDR3 nucleotide sequence: TGTGCCAGCAGCGCGGGACAGAATAATTCACCCCTCCACTTT.

V is TRBV2 and J is TRBJ1-6; a weak D match, TRBD1 (5 bases). V gave up 6 bases and J gave up 8 bases, with 17 bases separating them. Germline V lookup: CDR1 SNHLY, CDR2 FYNNEI. The CDR3 is made up of 15 amino acids. CDR3 amino acids: CASRPGTQGDSPLHF. The CDR3 DNA sequence: TGTGCCAGCAGGCCCGGTACCCAAGGGGATTCACCCCTCCACTTT.

This chain links TRBV4-3 with TRBJ2-3; no firm D call. Germline V gene sequence: CDR1 LGHNA, CDR2 YSLEER. Deletions cut 0 bases from V and 0 bases from J, with 10 bases between. The CDR3 spans 16 residues. Written as DNA, the CDR3 is TGCGCCAGCAGCCAAGATCCGGGTCTAAGCACAGATACGCAGTATTTT. This gives the protein CASSQDPGLSTDTQYF.

The gene calls are TRBV5-6 and TRBJ1-6; maybe TRBD1 (6 bases). This CDR3 region has 13 residues. Looked up from germline, CDR1 is SGHDT and CDR2 is YYEEEE. Trimming stripped 4 bases from V and 12 bases from J, with 14 bases between. The CDR3 loop is CASSTPQGRPLHF. The CDR3 DNA is TGTGCCAGCAGCACCCCACAGGGTCGACCCCTCCACTTT.

CDR3 sequence: CASSQGVGGSNEQFF. CDR3 DNA sequence: TGTGCCAGCAGCCAAGGGGTGGGAGGGAGCAATGAGCAGTTCTTC. The V gene is TRBV14, the J gene TRBJ2-1, with 7 bases lining up with TRBD2. V gave up 1 base and J gave up 6 bases; unmatched junction bases: 6. The CDR3 contains 15 residues. CDR1 is SGHDN and CDR2 is FVKESK in the germline V gene.

The gene calls are TRBV4-1 and TRBJ2-7; weak D call: TRBD2 (6 bases). The V and J ends lost 3 bases and 3 bases respectively, with 18 bases between them. Per germline, CDR1 MGHRA and CDR2 YSYEKL. The CDR3 length is 16 residues. CDR3 sequence (DNA): TGCGCCAGCAGCCAGCCGGGACTGGAGGCCCTCTACGAGCAGTACTTC. It specifies CASSQPGLEALYEQYF.

V is TRBV5-1 and J is TRBJ2-7; D call uncertain. Germline values: CDR1 SGHRS, CDR2 YFSETQ. There are 12 residues in the CDR3. V shed 4 bases and J shed 0 bases, with 5 bases lying between them. Written as DNA, the CDR3 is TGCGCCAGCAGCGAGAGCTCCTACGAGCAGTACTTC. Translating it yields CASSESSYEQYF.

The rearrangement uses TRBV7-9 and TRBJ2-3, with D maybe TRBD2 (5 bases). CDR1 is SEHNR, CDR2 FQNEAQ, per germline (reference sequence). The V end was cut by 5 bases, the J end by 2 bases, with 11 bases between. The CDR3 loop spans 14 amino acids. The CDR3 here is CASSPGLNTDTQYF. CDR3 DNA: TGTGCCAGCAGCCCTGGACTTAACACAGATACGCAGTATTTT.

The rearrangement uses TRBV4-3 and TRBJ2-7; maybe TRBD2 (6 bases). Germline CDR1 is LGHNA and CDR2 is YSLEER. This CDR3 region has 15 residues. The V gene lost 1 base and the J gene lost 4 bases, with 14 bases spanning the gap. The CDR3 region is CASSQGRESLYEQYF. CDR3 coding DNA: TGCGCCAGCAGCCAAGGACGGGAGAGTCTTTACGAGCAGTACTTC.

This sequence joins TRBV6-5 and TRBJ2-7; D is perhaps TRBD1 (7 bases). Germline lookup yields CDR1 MNHEY and CDR2 SVGAGI. The CDR3 loop spans 15 amino acids. With 0 bases removed from V and 4 bases from J, the gap between germline ends came to 13 bases. As DNA, the CDR3 is TGTGCCAGCAGTTACTCCATGACAGGGACTTACGAGCAGTACTTC. This codes for CASSYSMTGTYEQYF.

The chain links TRBV7-2 to TRBJ1-2; D remains ambiguous. The CDR3 length is 15 residues. Trimming took 5 bases from V and 3 from J, leaving 16 bases between them. In germline, CDR1 is SGHTA, CDR2 FQGNSA. The CDR3 DNA follows: TGTGCCAGCAGCCCGAATCTTCGGGGTGACTATGGCTACACCTTC. This sequence encodes CASSPNLRGDYGYTF.

The chain employs TRBV29-1 and TRBJ2-3; possibly TRBD1 for D (5 bases). V gave up 6 bases and J gave up 2 bases, with 9 bases separating them. In germline, CDR1 is SQVTM, CDR2 ANQGSEA. This CDR3 has 12 amino acids. This CDR3 is CSVVTATDTQYF. The CDR3 region has the DNA TGCAGCGTGGTGACAGCCACAGATACGCAGTATTTT.

The chain combines TRBV6-6 with TRBJ2-1, with a weak D call TRBD1 (6 bases). The germline CDR1 and CDR2 sequences are MNHNY and SVGAGI (reference sequence). The length of the CDR3 is 11 residues. V was clipped by 6 bases and J by 12 bases, with 12 bases between them. The CDR3 here is CASSEQGGQFF. The CDR3 DNA follows: TGTGCCAGCAGCGAACAGGGTGGGCAGTTCTTC.

The V and J genes are TRBV2 and TRBJ1-1; D possibly corresponds to TRBD1 (6 bases). V was cut by 6 bases and J by 6 bases, with 11 bases left in between. This CDR3 has 12 residues. Germline values: CDR1 SNHLY, CDR2 FYNNEI. For the CDR3, the DNA is TGTGCCAGCAGCACAGGGACCCCTGAAGCTTTCTTT. Amino acids: CASSTGTPEAFF.

V usage is TRBV10-3 and J usage is TRBJ2-3, with D perhaps TRBD2 (7 bases). Germline V CDR1 and CDR2: ENHRY, SYGVKD. This CDR3 has 16 amino acids. Trimming removed 4 bases from V and 2 bases from J, with 16 bases in between. Written as DNA, the CDR3 is TGTGCCATCAGTGCTCGAAGGGGGGGAGACACAGATACGCAGTATTTT. It translates to CAISARRGGDTDTQYF.

This clone was seen only a few times. The chain carries TRBV5-6 and TRBJ2-7, with TRBD2 identical over 7 bases. The V and J ends lost 2 bases and 0 bases, in that order; junction bases with no gene match: 11. Germline assignment: CDR1 SGHDT and CDR2 YYEEEE. There are 17 residues in the CDR3. The CDR3 loop is CASSLAPSGLTSYEQYF. CDR3 nucleotides: TGTGCCAGCAGCTTAGCTCCTAGCGGACTCACCTCCTACGAGCAGTACTTC.

A few counts support this clone. This rearrangement joins TRBV10-1 to TRBJ2-1; TRBD2 matches at 8 bases. This CDR3 comprises 15 residues. Trimming at V came to 4 bases and at J to 4 bases, leaving 6 bases not matched to a gene. The V gene's germline CDR1 is WNHNN and CDR2 SYGVQD (reference sequence). CDR3 bases: TGCGCCAGCAGTGTAGCCGGGGGGGTTTACAATGAGCAGTTCTTC. Translation gives CASSVAGGVYNEQFF.

Notes on this clone: One end of the junction is discordant with germline, which a read error may explain. CDR3 in DNA: TGTGCCAGCAGCACGAGGACTAGCTCCCACGAGCAGTACTTC. This gives the protein CASSTRTSSHEQYF. The genes are TRBV9 and TRBJ2-5, with 8 bases fitting TRBD2. The closer fit of TRBJ2-7 to the DNA end suggests the J call may be wrong. CDR1 is SGDLS and CDR2 is YYNGEE in the germline V gene. This CDR3 is built from 14 residues.

V usage is TRBV25-1 and J usage is TRBJ2-2; D is unclear. Germline V gives CDR1 MGHDK, CDR2 SYGVNS. The CDR3 extends over 13 amino acids. Trimming removed 6 bases from V and 0 bases from J, with 5 bases in between. The chain's CDR3 is CASRAANTGELFF. CDR3 in DNA: TGTGCCAGCAGGGCAGCGAACACCGGGGAGCTGTTTTTT.

CDR3: CSGGDSFFLNTEAFF. Here the CDR3 DNA reads TGCAGCGGTGGTGACAGCTTTTTTTTGAACACTGAAGCTTTCTTT. The chain combines TRBV29-1 with TRBJ1-1; the D gene is possibly TRBD1 (5 bases). CDR1 and CDR2 (germline): SQVTM, ANQGSEA. V lost 7 bases, J lost 0 bases, and 18 bases lay in between. The CDR3 has 15 amino acids.

The CDR3: CASKKGTSTDTQYF. Here the CDR3 DNA reads TGCGCCAGCAAGAAAGGGACAAGCACAGATACGCAGTATTTT. The V and J genes are TRBV5-1 and TRBJ2-3; TRBD1 might be the D (6 bases). In germline, CDR1 is SGHRS, CDR2 YFSETQ. There are 14 residues in the CDR3. V lost 6 bases, J lost 0 bases, and 11 bases lay in between.

The CDR3 sequence is CASSFSSGVYNEQFF. Here the CDR3 DNA reads TGTGCCAGCTCTTTCTCTAGCGGGGTGTACAATGAGCAGTTCTTC. V usage is TRBV6-5 and J usage is TRBJ2-1; 9 positions agree with TRBD2. The CDR3 runs 15 residues. J was trimmed by 4 bases and V by 8 bases; bases with no gene match: 9. Germline V gene sequence: CDR1 MNHEY, CDR2 SVGAGI.

V usage is TRBV5-1 and J usage is TRBJ2-7; the match to TRBD1 covers 10 bases. V dropped 7 bases and J dropped 6; count of bases not matched to a gene: 7. CDR1 is SGHRS and CDR2 is YFSETQ in the germline V gene. This CDR3 is 13 amino acids long. DNA for the CDR3: TGCGCCAGCCAACCCGGGACAGGGGTCGAGCAGTACTTC. Amino acid sequence: CASQPGTGVEQYF. Based on the CDR3 plus reference TRBV5-1 and TRBJ2-7, the full variable domain is KAGVTQTPRYLIKTRGQQVTLSCSPISGHRSVSWYQQTPGQGLQFLFEYFSETQRNKGNFPGRFSGRQFSNSRSEMNVSTLELGDSALYLCASQPGTGVEQYFGPGTRLTVT.

The chain joins TRBV28 to TRBJ1-2, with 8 positions matching TRBD1. Germline loops: CDR1 MDHEN, CDR2 SYDVKM. Losses at the gene ends were 8 bases for V and 6 bases for J; bases not matched to a gene: 8. This CDR3 spans 13 amino acids. The DNA for the CDR3 is TGTGCCAGCCAGACAGGGGCAGGGGATGGCTACACCTTC. Translating it yields CASQTGAGDGYTF.

The V and J genes are TRBV7-9 and TRBJ1-6, with D hard to call. Germline loops: CDR1 SEHNR, CDR2 FQNEAQ (reference sequence). The CDR3 totals 13 residues. Trimming removed 1 base from V and 8 bases from J, with 6 bases in between. The CDR3: CASSLVRDSPLHF. In DNA, the CDR3 is TGTGCCAGCAGCTTAGTGCGAGATTCACCCCTCCACTTT. Together with reference TRBV7-9 and TRBJ1-6, the CDR3 gives the full variable domain: DTGVSQNPRHKITKRGQNVTFRCDPISEHNRLYWYRQTLGQGPEFLTYFQNEAQLEKSRLLSDRFSAERPKGSFSTLEIQRTEQGDSAMYLCASSLVRDSPLHFGNGTRLTVT.

This clone was observed a handful of times. The V call is TRBV19, the J call TRBJ1-4; D unresolved. The germline CDR1 and CDR2 sequences are LNHDA and SQIVND (reference sequence). This CDR3 is built from 15 residues. The ends were cut back, 4 bases at V and 0 bases at J, with 9 bases in the middle. The CDR3 bases are TGTGCCAGTAGTAGAGCGGTAACAACTAATGAAAAACTGTTTTTT. Amino acid sequence: CASSRAVTTNEKLFF.

This clone was counted between two and nine times. J is TRBJ1-6 and V is TRBV21-1; TRBD1, the table's D call, was not compared with the DNA. TRBV21-1 is deemed a pseudogene. The length of the CDR3 is 17 residues. CDR3 sequence: CASSTGQTPGRGSPLHF. The CDR3 bases are TGTGCCAGCAGCACGGGACAGACGCCCGGACGGGGTTCACCCCTCCACTTT.

The rearrangement uses TRBV14 and TRBJ1-2; D remains unclear. The germline gives CDR1 SGHDN, CDR2 FVKESK. The CDR3 spans 9 residues. The V end was cut by 10 bases, the J end by 11 bases, with 11 bases between. CDR3 loop: CAIGDRYTF. The CDR3 DNA follows: TGTGCCATCGGAGATAGGTACACCTTC.

The V call is TRBV18, the J call TRBJ1-5; 9 nucleotides agree with TRBD1. This CDR3 spans 16 amino acids. Trimming took 1 base from V and 5 from J; bases not matched to a gene: 6. The V gene's germline CDR1 is KGHSH and CDR2 LQKENI. CDR3 in amino acids: CASSPRGTGWDQPQHF. Here the CDR3 DNA reads TGTGCCAGCTCACCACGGGGGACAGGGTGGGATCAGCCCCAGCATTTT.